Below, 4 T cell receptor beta chains from the same sample are listed, as sequenced in a study of cytomegalovirus exposure and HLA in healthy donors. Amplification used 60 Vbeta primers and 13 Jbeta primers. The table came from immunoSEQ multiplex PCR; TCRdb's copy has only in-frame clones and leaves some out. The listing contains 40,000 to 65,000 clones. The sequencing sample was made of PBMCs. The receptors come from a man between 40 and 49 years old in good health and CMV-seropositive.

This chain connects TRBV5-1 to TRBJ1-1, with a tentative D call TRBD1 (6 bases). V was pared by 2 bases and J by 4 bases, with 12 bases between. CDR1 and CDR2 (germline): SGHRS, YFSETQ. This CDR3 comprises 14 residues. The CDR3 loop reads CASSLQGGSTEAFF. The CDR3 DNA reads as TGCGCCAGCAGCTTACAGGGAGGGTCCACTGAAGCTTTCTTT.

The V call is TRBV11-2, the J call TRBJ2-7; D gene uncertain. The CDR3 has 12 residues. V was shortened by 5 bases and J by 4 bases, with 9 bases between the two germline ends. Germline assignment: CDR1 SGHAT and CDR2 FQNNGV. CDR3 residues: CASSPRDYEQYF. The DNA for the CDR3 is TGTGCCAGCAGCCCCCGAGATTACGAGCAGTACTTC.

The rearrangement links TRBV5-1 to TRBJ2-4, with unresolved D. This CDR3 has 13 residues. From germline, CDR1 is SGHRS and CDR2 YFSETQ. V lost 1 base and J 7 bases, leaving 9 bases between the germline ends. The CDR3 loop is CASSLNSRNIQYF. The CDR3 bases are TGCGCCAGCAGCTTGAACAGTAGGAACATTCAGTACTTC.

The V call is TRBV4-1, the J call TRBJ2-7, with TRBD2 identical over 8 bases. This CDR3 comprises 16 residues. V was clipped by 0 bases and J by 3 bases; unmatched bases: 7. CDR1 is MGHRA and CDR2 is YSYEKL in the germline V gene. CDR3 bases: TGCGCCAGCAGCCAAGAAGAGTTAGCGGGGCTCTACGAGCAGTACTTC. It codes for CASSQEELAGLYEQYF.